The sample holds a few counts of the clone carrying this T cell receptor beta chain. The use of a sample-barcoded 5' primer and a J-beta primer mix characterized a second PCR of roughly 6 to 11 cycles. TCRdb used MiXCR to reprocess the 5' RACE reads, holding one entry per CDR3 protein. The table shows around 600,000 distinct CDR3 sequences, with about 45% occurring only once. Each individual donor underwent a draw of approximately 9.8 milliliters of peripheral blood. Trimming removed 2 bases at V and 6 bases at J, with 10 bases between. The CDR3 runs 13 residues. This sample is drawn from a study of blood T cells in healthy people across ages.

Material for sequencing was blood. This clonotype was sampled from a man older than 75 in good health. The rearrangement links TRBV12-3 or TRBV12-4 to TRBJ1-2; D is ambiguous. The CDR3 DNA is TGTGCCAGCAGTTTAAGGGCGGGCAATGGCTACACCTTC. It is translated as CASSLRAGNGYTF.